These 24 T cell receptor beta chains were sequenced from one sample in a study of CD8 T cells in ankylosing spondylitis. Findings and limits, study-wide: Made up of roughly 8 highly homologous variants, a TCR beta motif appeared characteristic of ankylosing spondylitis blood.

No antigen has been identified for these receptors. TCRdb re-called the 5' RACE reads with MiXCR, one entry per CDR3 protein. Altogether roughly 450,000 distinct CDR3 sequences are present, roughly a quarter being singletons, with the ten largest covering 0.89%. The sample comprised blood, either unsorted or a sorted T cell fraction (not recorded which). These receptors were obtained from a male donor with ankylosing spondylitis.

Only a few counts were recorded for this clonotype. The chain carries TRBV12-3 or TRBV12-4 and TRBJ2-2; 7 bases are shared with TRBD2. The V segment lost 7 bases and the J segment 0 bases; nucleotides outside the gene matches: 5. The length of the CDR3 is 15 residues. CDR3 sequence (DNA): TGTGCCAGCATCGGGGGGAGGGCGAACACCGGGGAGCTGTTTTTT. Amino acid sequence: CASIGGRANTGELFF.

Only a few counts were recorded for this clonotype. The V gene is TRBV7-8, the J gene TRBJ2-7; the D gene is possibly TRBD2 (5 bases). This CDR3 has 17 amino acids. Germline V gene lookup returns CDR1 SGHVS and CDR2 FQNEAQ. The V end lost 2 bases, the J end lost 1 base, and 18 bases lay between the germline ends. CDR3 sequence: CASSLKLGSPGSYEQYF. Here the CDR3 DNA reads TGTGCCAGCAGCTTAAAGTTGGGGAGCCCGGGTTCCTACGAGCAGTACTTC.

Only a few counts were recorded for this clonotype. The rearrangement uses TRBV20-1 and TRBJ2-7; weak D call: TRBD1 (5 bases). Trimming removed 4 bases at V and 2 bases at J, with 15 bases between. This CDR3 is built from 14 residues. Germline assignment: CDR1 DFQATT and CDR2 SNEGSKA (reference sequence). CDR3 residues: CSATPTTDPYEQYF. The DNA of the CDR3 is TGCAGTGCTACTCCCACGACAGACCCCTACGAGCAGTACTTC.

The chain has TRBV3-1 and TRBJ1-5; the match to TRBD1 covers 8 bases. V trimming: 6 bases; J trimming: 2 bases; junction bases outside the gene matches: 12. CDR3 length: 17 residues. CDR1 is LGHDT and CDR2 is YNNKEL in the germline V gene (reference sequence). The DNA of the CDR3 is TGTGCCAGCAGTCTCCGGGGACAGGACGGGGGCAATCAGCCCCAGCATTTT. This codes for CASSLRGQDGGNQPQHF.

The chain joins TRBV29-1 to TRBJ1-3, with D hard to call. The ends were cut back, 4 bases at V and 2 bases at J, with 9 bases in the middle. From germline, CDR1 is SQVTM and CDR2 ANQGSEA. The CDR3 is 13 residues long. This CDR3 reads CSVVRGTGNTIYF. For the CDR3, the DNA is TGCAGCGTTGTCCGGGGAACTGGAAACACCATATATTTT.

The rearrangement links TRBV5-1 to TRBJ1-1; D gene ambiguous. This CDR3 is built from 13 residues. V was cut by 2 bases and J by 11 bases, with 16 bases left in between. Germline values: CDR1 SGHRS, CDR2 YFSETQ. The CDR3 reads CASSFNGDLGAFF. Written as DNA, the CDR3 is TGCGCCAGCAGCTTTAACGGAGACCTTGGGGCTTTCTTT.

This clonotype was found a few times. The chain is built from TRBV28 and TRBJ2-3, with TRBD2 matching 11 bases. Per germline, CDR1 MDHEN and CDR2 SYDVKM. J lost 3 bases, V lost 6 bases, and 5 bases had no gene match. The CDR3 is 15 amino acids. The chain's CDR3 is CASSSSGRRTDTQYF. CDR3 sequence (DNA): TGTGCCAGCAGCTCTAGCGGGAGGCGGACAGATACGCAGTATTTT.

This clonotype appeared a few times. The V and J genes are TRBV2 and TRBJ2-7; D is perhaps TRBD2 (6 bases). CDR1 and CDR2 (germline): SNHLY, FYNNEI. Trimming removed 7 bases at V and 0 bases at J, with 13 bases between. The CDR3 covers 14 residues. The CDR3 DNA sequence: TGTGCCAGCACCCTAGCGAGAAGCTCCTACGAGCAGTACGTC. Translating it yields CASTLARSSYEQYV.

V usage is TRBV20-1 and J usage is TRBJ1-5; a weak D match, TRBD1 (5 bases). Trimming removed 2 bases from V and 0 bases from J, with 20 bases in between. This CDR3 comprises 18 residues. Per germline, CDR1 DFQATT and CDR2 SNEGSKA (reference sequence). CDR3 region: CSARIQSPGIYSNQPQHF. CDR3 bases: TGCAGTGCTAGAATACAGTCTCCAGGGATTTATAGCAATCAGCCCCAGCATTTT.

The rearrangement links TRBV12-3 or TRBV12-4 to TRBJ2-1; D gene unclear. The CDR3 totals 14 residues. The ends were cut back, 2 bases at V and 5 bases at J, with 10 bases in the middle. In DNA form, the CDR3 reads TGTGCCAGCAGTTTAAGGCAGACCAACAATGAGCAGTTCTTC. Its translation is CASSLRQTNNEQFF.

CDR3 sequence: CATSRDAPYEQYV. The CDR3 bases are TGTGCCACCTCCCGGGACGCGCCCTACGAGCAGTACGTC. The chain couples TRBV6-6 to TRBJ2-7; D may be TRBD1 or TRBD2 (5 bases each). Germline CDR1 and CDR2: MNHNY and SVGAGI (reference sequence). The V and J ends lost 10 bases and 2 bases respectively, with 15 bases between them. CDR3 length: 13 amino acids.

This clonotype was counted a few times. The chain has TRBV12-3 or TRBV12-4 and TRBJ2-3, with D uncertain. Trimming removed 5 bases from V and 4 bases from J, with 13 bases in between. This CDR3 is built from 14 residues. CDR3 amino acids: CASSLREWSDTQYF. CDR3 nucleotide sequence: TGTGCCAGCAGTCTCCGCGAATGGTCAGATACGCAGTATTTT.

V gene TRBV21-1 combines with J gene TRBJ2-1; no check of the table's D call, TRBD1, against the DNA was made. TRBV21-1 has pseudogene status. The CDR3 is 16 amino acids. DNA of the CDR3: TGTGCCAGCAGTCAACAGGGGGCATGGCGGGACAATGAGCAGTTCTTC. The encoded protein is CASSQQGAWRDNEQFF.

CDR3 sequence reads: CASSQVRTGYGELFF. In nucleotides, the CDR3 is TGTGCCAGCAGCCAAGTTAGGACAGGGTACGGGGAGCTGTTTTTT. The chain joins TRBV3-1 to TRBJ2-2; the match to TRBD1 covers 8 bases. Germline V CDR1 and CDR2: LGHDT, YNNKEL (reference sequence). J gave up 7 bases and V 1 base, and 5 bases lay outside the gene matches. The CDR3 consists of 15 residues.

This clonotype was counted between two and nine times. The chain employs TRBV2 and TRBJ2-3, with 12 positions matching TRBD1. Germline V gene lookup returns CDR1 SNHLY and CDR2 FYNNEI. Germline trimming cut 6 bases from V and 7 bases from J; bases unmatched to any gene: 11. The length of the CDR3 is 16 residues. The CDR3 loop reads CASSPDRDRGRNTQYF. CDR3 bases: TGTGCCAGCAGCCCGGACCGGGACAGGGGGCGAAATACGCAGTATTTT.

Many counts were recorded for this clonotype. V usage is TRBV12-3 or TRBV12-4 and J usage is TRBJ2-3, with D possibly being TRBD2 (5 bases). This CDR3 has 15 residues. The V and J ends lost 3 bases and 0 bases respectively, with 10 bases between them. The CDR3 reads CASSFAGTSTDTQYF. In nucleotides, the CDR3 is TGTGCCAGCAGTTTTGCGGGCACTAGCACAGATACGCAGTATTTT.

A few counts support this clonotype. CDR3 loop: CASSFGLDAGEQFF. Written as DNA, the CDR3 is TGCGCCAGCAGCTTTGGACTCGATGCGGGTGAGCAGTTCTTC. This sequence joins TRBV5-1 and TRBJ2-1; a possible D gene is TRBD2 (5 bases). Germline CDR1 SGHRS, CDR2 YFSETQ. The CDR3 is 14 amino acids. Trimming cost V 2 bases and J 9 bases, with 15 bases left between them.

This clonotype has only a few counts. The V gene is TRBV20-1, the J gene TRBJ2-1, with 15 bases matching TRBD2. The V gene end was trimmed by 4 bases and the J gene end by 1 base; junction bases not matched to a gene: 5. In germline, CDR1 is DFQATT, CDR2 SNEGSKA (reference sequence). The CDR3 has 17 amino acids. DNA of the CDR3: TGCAGTGCTAAATCCGGGACTAGCGGGGGGTCCTACAATGAGCAGTTCTTC. Amino acid sequence: CSAKSGTSGGSYNEQFF.

V and J are TRBV20-1 and TRBJ2-3; 7 nucleotides line up with TRBD2. From germline, CDR1 is DFQATT and CDR2 SNEGSKA (reference sequence). V lost 5 bases and J lost 7; bases outside the gene matches: 9. This CDR3 has 13 residues. CDR3 nucleotides: TGCAGTGCTGGTACTAGCGATACATATACGCAGTATTTT. This gives the protein CSAGTSDTYTQYF.

CDR3: CATSRENSFNTEAFF. CDR3 coding DNA: TGTGCCACCAGCAGAGAGAACAGTTTTAACACTGAAGCTTTCTTT. This chain links TRBV15 with TRBJ1-1; no firm D call. There are 15 residues in the CDR3. The V and J ends lost 0 bases and 2 bases respectively, with 10 bases between them. Looked up from germline, CDR1 is LNHNV and CDR2 is YYDKDF (reference sequence).

The table lists this clonotype with a few counts. The chain links TRBV12-3 or TRBV12-4 to TRBJ2-1, with D tentatively TRBD1 (6 bases). The CDR3 sequence is 14 residues long. The V end lost 3 bases, the J end lost 8 bases, and 14 bases lay between the germline ends. CDR3 DNA sequence: TGTGCCAGCAGTTTGGGGACACCGCGGGATGAGCAGTTCTTC. It encodes CASSLGTPRDEQFF.

There are a few counts of this clonotype. The CDR3 spells CASSSLEGQPETQYF. The CDR3, as DNA: TGCGCCAGCAGCTCCCTCGAGGGCCAACCGGAGACCCAGTACTTC. J is TRBJ2-5 and V is TRBV5-1; D is perhaps TRBD2 (5 bases). The CDR3 contains 15 residues. V gave up 3 bases and J gave up 5 bases, with 17 bases separating them. Germline assignment: CDR1 SGHRS and CDR2 YFSETQ.

This clonotype showed up just a few times. V gene TRBV30 combines with J gene TRBJ2-7; 8 bases map to TRBD2. The CDR3 is made up of 13 amino acids. Germline V gene data show CDR1 as GTSNPN and CDR2 as SVGIG (reference sequence). Unmatched junction bases numbered 5, after V lost 5 bases and J lost 2 bases. The CDR3 region is CAWVTSGPYEQYF. The CDR3 coding sequence is TGTGCCTGGGTAACTAGCGGACCCTACGAGCAGTACTTC.

The chain employs TRBV11-3 and TRBJ1-2, with D uncertain. The ends were cut back, 3 bases at V and 4 bases at J, with 15 bases in the middle. The CDR3 spans 15 residues. The germline V gene has CDR1 SGHNT and CDR2 YENEEA. The CDR3 loop is CASSLYPDTIYGYTF. The CDR3, as DNA: TGTGCCAGCAGCTTGTACCCTGACACTATCTATGGCTACACCTTC.